These 4 T cell receptor beta chains originate from one sample sequenced in a study of CD8 T cells in Susac syndrome. cDNA came from about 0.51 to 1 ug RNA primed by random hexamers. Using its own MiXCR run on the immunoSEQ multiplex PCR reads, TCRdb lists one record per CDR3 protein. The sample carries around 230,000 distinct CDR3 sequences, roughly 95% recorded once. Specimen: CD4+ T cells from PBMCs. These receptors were taken from a human donor with Susac syndrome.

CDR3 nucleotides: TGTGCCAGCAGCCAAGGGACCGGGGGGAGCGCACAAGAGACCCAGTACTTC. Protein sequence: CASSQGTGGSAQETQYF. V and J are TRBV3-1 and TRBJ2-5, with TRBD2 identical over 7 bases. Germline loops: CDR1 LGHDT, CDR2 YNNKEL (reference sequence). The ends lost 1 base at V and 2 bases at J; junction bases unmatched: 10. This CDR3 comprises 17 residues.

V gene TRBV28 combines with J gene TRBJ2-7; D is perhaps TRBD2 (5 bases). Germline CDR1 and CDR2: MDHEN and SYDVKM. V lost 6 bases, J lost 3 bases, and 18 bases lay in between. CDR3 length equals 15 residues. The CDR3 sequence is CASSSAAGSHYEQYF. As DNA, the CDR3 is TGTGCCAGCAGCTCAGCGGCAGGATCTCACTACGAGCAGTACTTC.

This sequence joins TRBV15 and TRBJ2-4, with 11 bases matching TRBD2. The germline V gene has CDR1 LNHNV and CDR2 YYDKDF (reference sequence). This CDR3 has 17 amino acids. J lost 6 bases, V lost 5 bases, and 12 bases had no gene match. For the CDR3, the DNA is TGTGCCACCAGCCCTCAGCTTGGGACTAGCGGAATAAACATTCAGTACTTC. This gives the protein CATSPQLGTSGINIQYF.

The chain recombines TRBV7-9 with TRBJ2-1; 8 nucleotides align to TRBD2. This CDR3 is 18 amino acids long. CDR1 is SEHNR and CDR2 is FQNEAQ in the germline V gene (reference sequence). Trimming at V came to 3 bases and at J to 7 bases, leaving 17 bases not matched to a gene. DNA of the CDR3: TGTGCCAGCAGCTTGGTCCCCTCATCCAGCGGGAGTTTTAATGAGCAGTTCTTC. Its translation is CASSLVPSSSGSFNEQFF.